The 26 T cell receptor beta chains below all came from one sample that was sequenced in a study of blood T cells in healthy people across ages. Using a J-beta primer mix together with a sample-barcoded 5' primer, a second PCR was run for roughly 7 to 11 cycles. TCRdb passed the 5' RACE reads through MiXCR, listing each CDR3 protein once. The sample carries hundreds of thousands of distinct CDR3 sequences, around 31% recorded once. Sequencing used blood. These receptors were taken from a woman older than 75 in good health.

This clonotype has ten or more counts. CDR3 coding DNA: TGCGCCAGCAGCTTGGGGACCGGGACCTCAGATACGCAGTATTTT. It yields the protein CASSLGTGTSDTQYF. The chain is built from TRBV5-1 and TRBJ2-3; D could derive from TRBD1 or TRBD2 (5 bases each). Trimming cost V 0 bases and J 4 bases, with 12 bases left between them. The CDR3 consists of 15 residues. Germline CDR1 is SGHRS and CDR2 is YFSETQ.

This clonotype was counted ten times or more. A much larger clone differs from this one at a single base, so this may be a read error. The chain joins TRBV20-1 to TRBJ2-1; TRBD1 or TRBD2 may be the D gene (6 bases each). The DNA end is more similar to TRBJ2-7, so the J call may be wrong. The CDR3 contains 15 residues. Per the germline V gene, CDR1 is DFQATT and CDR2 is SNEGSKA (reference sequence). CDR3 sequence reads: CSAPGGLSSYNEQYF. The DNA of the CDR3 is TGCAGTGCCCCCGGGGGCTTGAGCTCCTACAATGAGCAGTACTTC.

Ten or more counts support this clonotype. The chain recombines TRBV29-1 with TRBJ2-5; D is uncertain. Deletions cut 2 bases from V and 1 base from J, with 11 bases between. The V gene's germline CDR1 is SQVTM and CDR2 ANQGSEA. CDR3 size: 14 residues. CDR3 loop: CSVENWQVQETQYF. The DNA of the CDR3 is TGCAGCGTTGAAAATTGGCAGGTCCAAGAGACCCAGTACTTC.

This clonotype was detected only a few times. The rearrangement joins TRBV15 to TRBJ2-2; no clear D. V was cut by 5 bases and J by 6 bases, with 13 bases left in between. Germline lookup yields CDR1 LNHNV and CDR2 YYDKDF (reference sequence). This CDR3 spans 14 amino acids. CDR3 sequence: CATSPQYQAGELFF. The CDR3 nucleotides are TGTGCCACCAGCCCTCAATACCAGGCCGGGGAGCTGTTTTTT.

This clonotype was recorded at least ten times. V usage is TRBV6-6 and J usage is TRBJ1-4, with 7 bases matching TRBD1. The ends lost 5 bases at V and 5 bases at J; junction bases unmatched: 5. Germline CDR1 and CDR2: MNHNY and SVGAGI (reference sequence). CDR3 length: 14 residues. DNA of the CDR3: TGTGCCAGCAGTCAGACAGGGTTCAATGAAAAACTGTTTTTT. It is translated as CASSQTGFNEKLFF.

In this sample, this clonotype turned up many times. This chain links TRBV5-1 with TRBJ2-3; tentative D call: TRBD2 (6 bases). Per germline, CDR1 SGHRS and CDR2 YFSETQ. This CDR3 spans 15 amino acids. Trimming cost V 2 bases and J 2 bases, with 12 bases left between them. The CDR3 DNA reads TGCGCCAGCAGCTTCTGGGGGGAATTCACAGATACGCAGTATTTT. This encodes CASSFWGEFTDTQYF.

A word on this clonotype: A much larger clonotype is one base distant, so this may be a read error. In DNA, the CDR3 is TGTGCCAGCAGCCCCACTGGACTAGCGGAATACGATGAGCAGTTCTTC. Translating gives CASSPTGLAEYDEQFF. V is TRBV7-2 and J is TRBJ2-1; TRBD2 aligns across 10 bases. The germline gives CDR1 SGHTA, CDR2 FQGNSA. The CDR3 totals 16 residues. After removal of 5 bases from V and 8 bases from J, the junction contained 12 bases not matched to a gene.

This clonotype was detected many times. This chain joins TRBV20-1 and TRBJ1-1, with D uncertain. V was shortened by 4 bases and J by 0 bases, with 9 bases between the two germline ends. The germline V gene has CDR1 DFQATT and CDR2 SNEGSKA (reference sequence). The CDR3 has 13 amino acids. This CDR3 is CSANSGLNTEAFF. The CDR3 coding sequence is TGCAGTGCTAACTCCGGATTGAACACTGAAGCTTTCTTT.

This clonotype was observed at least ten times. The chain couples TRBV5-1 to TRBJ2-3; tentatively, D is TRBD1 or TRBD2 (5 bases each). The V end was cut by 5 bases, the J end by 1 base, with 20 bases between. The CDR3 sequence is 17 residues long. Germline CDR1 and CDR2: SGHRS and YFSETQ. For the CDR3, the DNA is TGCGCCAGCAGTAAGTCCACGGGGCCGACCCGCACAGATACGCAGTATTTT. Translation gives CASSKSTGPTRTDTQYF.

The V gene is TRBV5-1, the J gene TRBJ2-3; tentatively, D is TRBD1 (6 bases). This CDR3 has 16 amino acids. Trimming cost V 0 bases and J 8 bases, with 19 bases left between them. From germline, CDR1 is SGHRS and CDR2 YFSETQ. Here the CDR3 DNA reads TGCGCCAGCAGCTTGGCCCCCCGGACAGCCTTTGGTACGCAGTATTTT. Translation gives CASSLAPRTAFGTQYF.

This clonotype was detected only a few times. This rearrangement joins TRBV19 to TRBJ2-7; D ambiguous. Germline-derived CDR1 and CDR2 are LNHDA and SQIVND (reference sequence). There are 13 residues in the CDR3. V was pared by 3 bases and J by 1 base, with 7 bases between. The CDR3 nucleotides read TGTGCCAGTAGTATGGCCAGATCCTACGAGCAGTACTTC. Its translation: CASSMARSYEQYF.

The CDR3 reads CASSLAGYSGNTIYF. CDR3 sequence (DNA): TGTGCCAGCAGCTTGGCCGGATACTCTGGAAACACCATATATTTT. J is TRBJ1-3 and V is TRBV5-5; D remains ambiguous. Germline V gene lookup returns CDR1 SGHKS and CDR2 YYEKEE (reference sequence). V was trimmed by 0 bases and J by 0 bases, leaving 7 bases between them. The CDR3 has 15 residues.

The chain couples TRBV20-1 to TRBJ1-1; D unresolved. Trimming cost V 6 bases and J 0 bases, with 17 bases left between them. Germline CDR1 DFQATT, CDR2 SNEGSKA (reference sequence). CDR3 length: 15 amino acids. CDR3 DNA: TGCAGTGCGACGCGTGGGAGAGGGATGAACACTGAAGCTTTCTTT. Translated: CSATRGRGMNTEAFF.

V and J are TRBV6-2 or TRBV6-3 and TRBJ2-4; 12 bases fit TRBD2. V dropped 6 bases and J dropped 13; count of bases not matched to a gene: 19. This CDR3 is built from 17 residues. The germline CDR1 and CDR2 sequences are MNHEY and SVGEGT. The CDR3 spells CASRTARTSGAYNEQYF. DNA for the CDR3: TGTGCCAGCAGAACCGCCCGGACTAGCGGGGCCTACAATGAGCAGTACTTC.

This clonotype was observed many times. This chain connects TRBV7-8 to TRBJ2-7; 11 bases are shared with TRBD2. The J segment lost 2 bases and the V segment lost 6 bases, leaving 6 bases of the junction unmatched. The CDR3 is 15 residues long. CDR1 SGHVS and CDR2 FQNEAQ come from the germline V gene. The CDR3 DNA sequence: TGTGCCAGCAGACGTAGACTAGCGGGGACCTACGAGCAGTACTTC. Translation gives CASRRRLAGTYEQYF.

The sample holds many counts of this clonotype. The chain combines TRBV5-1 with TRBJ2-1; a possible D gene is TRBD1 (6 bases). With 3 bases removed from V and 4 bases from J, the gap between germline ends came to 17 bases. The CDR3 contains 16 residues. The germline CDR1 and CDR2 sequences are SGHRS and YFSETQ. CDR3 sequence reads: CASSSRIDRPYNEQFF. In DNA, the CDR3 is TGCGCCAGCAGCTCCCGTATTGACAGGCCTTACAATGAGCAGTTCTTC. The full variable domain, completed using reference TRBV5-1 and TRBJ2-1, is KAGVTQTPRYLIKTRGQQVTLSCSPISGHRSVSWYQQTPGQGLQFLFEYFSETQRNKGNFPGRFSGRQFSNSRSEMNVSTLELGDSALYLCASSSRIDRPYNEQFFGPGTRLTVL.

This clonotype appeared a few times. V usage is TRBV7-2 and J usage is TRBJ1-1, with D uncertain. The germline CDR1 and CDR2 sequences are SGHTA and FQGNSA. This CDR3 region has 14 residues. Deletions cut 2 bases from V and 0 bases from J, with 7 bases between. The CDR3 nucleotides are TGTGCCAGCAGCTTAAAAGGGATGAACACTGAAGCTTTCTTT. Protein: CASSLKGMNTEAFF. Combining the CDR3 with reference TRBV7-2 and TRBJ1-1 gives the whole variable domain GAGVSQSPSNKVTEKGKDVELRCDPISGHTALYWYRQSLGQGLEFLIYFQGNSAPDKSGLPSDRFSAERTGGSVSTLTIQRTQQEDSAVYLCASSLKGMNTEAFFGQGTRLTVV.

This clonotype has a count of ten or more. The chain is built from TRBV5-8 and TRBJ2-3; D may be TRBD1 or TRBD2 (5 bases each). The CDR3 is 15 amino acids. Germline V gene data show CDR1 as SGHTS and CDR2 as YDEGEE. V was shortened by 0 bases and J by 1 base, with 9 bases between the two germline ends. CDR3 sequence reads: CASSLGGIGTDTQYF. Written as DNA, the CDR3 is TGTGCCAGCAGCTTGGGGGGGATTGGCACAGATACGCAGTATTTT. Together with reference TRBV5-8 and TRBJ2-3, the CDR3 gives the full variable domain: EAGVTQSPTHLIKTRGQQATLRCSPISGHTSVYWYQQALGLGLQFLLWYDEGEERNRGNFPPRFSGRQFPNYSSELNVNALELEDSALYLCASSLGGIGTDTQYFGPGTRLTVL.

This clonotype was seen repeatedly, ten times or more. The V and J genes are TRBV2 and TRBJ2-3; D remains ambiguous. V was shortened by 3 bases and J by 9 bases, with 16 bases between the two germline ends. The CDR3 runs to 14 residues. Germline V CDR1 and CDR2: SNHLY, FYNNEI. CDR3 bases: TGTGCCAGCAGTGATGGGGTATACGGACGAACGCAGTATTTT. Residues: CASSDGVYGRTQYF.

This clonotype was detected ten times or more. This rearrangement joins TRBV5-1 to TRBJ2-6; D unclear. Germline-derived CDR1 and CDR2 are SGHRS and YFSETQ. V was shortened by 1 base and J by 2 bases, with 13 bases between the two germline ends. CDR3 length: 17 residues. CDR3 bases: TGCGCCAGCAGCTTGCTCTTGGGGTCTGCTGGGGCCAACGTCCTGACTTTC. Its protein product is CASSLLLGSAGANVLTF.

As for this clonotype: With a much larger clone just one base away, this may be a read error. The V gene is TRBV20-1, the J gene TRBJ2-7, with D unresolved. The CDR3 is 11 amino acids. V lost 0 bases and J 7 bases, leaving 7 bases between the germline ends. In germline, CDR1 is DFQATT, CDR2 SNEGSKA (reference sequence). In nucleotides, the CDR3 is TGCAGTGCTAGAGATAACGATGAGCAGTACTTC. Its translation is CSARDNDEQYF.

In its sample, this clonotype was seen many times. The chain is built from TRBV5-1 and TRBJ2-7, with D perhaps matching TRBD1 or TRBD2 (6 bases each). Germline V gene sequence: CDR1 SGHRS, CDR2 YFSETQ. Trimming took off 0 bases at V and 2 bases at J, with 12 bases between the two ends. This CDR3 is 15 amino acids long. CDR3 nucleotides: TGCGCCAGCAGCTTGGTCGGGGGCGCTCCCTACGAGCAGTACTTC. It codes for CASSLVGGAPYEQYF.

This clonotype was detected ten times or more. The V gene is TRBV24-1, the J gene TRBJ2-3, with D tentatively TRBD1 (6 bases). Germline V gene data show CDR1 as KGHDR and CDR2 as SFDVKD. The CDR3 consists of 16 residues. Trimming shortened V by 1 base and J by 0 bases, and 10 bases separated the two germline ends. CDR3 nucleotides: TGTGCCACCAGTGATTTTGACAGGAAGAGCACAGATACGCAGTATTTT. Translating it yields CATSDFDRKSTDTQYF.

This chain connects TRBV29-1 to TRBJ2-2, with 7 nucleotides matching TRBD2. The trim removed 3 bases at V and 4 bases at J, leaving 5 bases unmatched. This CDR3 has 14 residues. Germline V lookup: CDR1 SQVTM, CDR2 ANQGSEA. The CDR3 region has the DNA TGCAGCGTTGAGTGGGGGGGTTTCACCGGGGAGCTGTTTTTT. Translating gives CSVEWGGFTGELFF.

The rearrangement links TRBV6-4 to TRBJ2-3; TRBD1 or TRBD2 may be the D gene (5 bases each). This CDR3 has 13 amino acids. Germline CDR1 is MRHNA and CDR2 is SNTAGT. V was trimmed by 10 bases and J by 5 bases, leaving 16 bases between them. CDR3 DNA: TGTGCCACAAGGGGAGAGGGTGGAGATACGCAGTATTTT. It is translated as CATRGEGGDTQYF.

This chain connects TRBV27 to TRBJ1-1, with TRBD1 matching 8 bases. The V gene end was trimmed by 6 bases and the J gene end by 1 base; junction bases not matched to a gene: 10. The CDR3 is made up of 16 amino acids. Germline V CDR1 and CDR2: MNHEY, SMNVEV (reference sequence). CDR3 residues: CASRPGQGTSNTEAFF. The CDR3, as DNA: TGTGCCAGCAGGCCTGGACAGGGAACTTCGAACACTGAAGCTTTCTTT.